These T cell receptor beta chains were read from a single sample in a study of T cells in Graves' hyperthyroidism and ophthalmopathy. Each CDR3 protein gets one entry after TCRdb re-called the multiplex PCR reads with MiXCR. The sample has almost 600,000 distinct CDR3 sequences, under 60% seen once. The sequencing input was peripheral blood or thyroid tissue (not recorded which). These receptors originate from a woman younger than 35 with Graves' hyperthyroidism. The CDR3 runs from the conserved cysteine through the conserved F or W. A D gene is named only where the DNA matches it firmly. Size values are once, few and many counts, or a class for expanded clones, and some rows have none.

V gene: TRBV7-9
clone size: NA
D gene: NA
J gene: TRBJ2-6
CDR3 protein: CASSLGNLTF
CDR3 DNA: TGTGCCAGCAGCTTAGGTAACCTGACTTTC

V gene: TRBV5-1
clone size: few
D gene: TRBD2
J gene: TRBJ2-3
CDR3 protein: CASSRLAGVTQYF
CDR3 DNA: TGCGCCAGCAGTCGACTAGCGGGAGTTACGCAGTATTTT

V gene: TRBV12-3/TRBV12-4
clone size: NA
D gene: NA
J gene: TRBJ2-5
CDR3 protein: CASSDSSTGETQYF
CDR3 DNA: TGTGCCAGCAGTGACTCTAGCACCGGGGAGACCCAGTACTTC

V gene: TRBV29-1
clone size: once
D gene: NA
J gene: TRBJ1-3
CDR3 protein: CSVDQGWYGYTIYF
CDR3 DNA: TGCAGCGTTGACCAGGGTTGGTATGGCTACACCATATATTTT

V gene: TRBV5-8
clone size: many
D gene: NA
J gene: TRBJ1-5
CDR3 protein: CASSSWGGGNQPQHF
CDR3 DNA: TGTGCCAGCAGCTCCTGGGGGGGTGGCAATCAGCCCCAGCATTTT

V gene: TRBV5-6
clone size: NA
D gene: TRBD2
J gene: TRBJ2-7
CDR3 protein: CASSLVTSGRSEQYF
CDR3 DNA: TGTGCCAGCAGCTTGGTGACTAGCGGGAGGTCCGAGCAGTACTTC

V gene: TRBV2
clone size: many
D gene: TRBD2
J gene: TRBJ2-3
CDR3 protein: CASRPTSKADTQYF
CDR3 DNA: TGTGCCAGCAGGCCGACTAGCAAGGCAGATACGCAGTATTTT

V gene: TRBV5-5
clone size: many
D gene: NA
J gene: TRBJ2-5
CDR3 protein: CASSNPGRGSGGQYF
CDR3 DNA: TGTGCCAGCAGTAACCCGGGACGCGGCAGTGGTGGCCAGTACTTC

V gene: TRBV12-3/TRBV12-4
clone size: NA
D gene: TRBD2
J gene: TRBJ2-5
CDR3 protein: CASSPLAGGRSETQYF
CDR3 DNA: TGTGCCAGCAGTCCCCTAGCGGGAGGCCGCTCGGAGACCCAGTACTTC

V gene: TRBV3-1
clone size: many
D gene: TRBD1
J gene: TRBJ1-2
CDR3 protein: CASSQSTGTDGYTF
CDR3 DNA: TGTGCCAGCAGCCAATCGACAGGGACCGATGGCTACACCTTC

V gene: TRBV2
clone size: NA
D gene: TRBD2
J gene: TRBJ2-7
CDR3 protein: CASSEEAGGGYEQYF
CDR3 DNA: TGTGCCAGCAGTGAAGAGGCGGGAGGGGGATACGAGCAGTACTTC

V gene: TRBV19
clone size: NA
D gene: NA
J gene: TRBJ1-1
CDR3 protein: CASSIQGFYEAFF
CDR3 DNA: TGTGCCAGTAGTATCCAGGGATTCTATGAAGCTTTCTTT

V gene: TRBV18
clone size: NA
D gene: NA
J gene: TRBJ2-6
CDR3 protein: CASSPRPNSGANVLTF
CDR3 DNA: TGTGCCAGCTCACCACGCCCTAACTCTGGGGCCAACGTCCTGACTTTC

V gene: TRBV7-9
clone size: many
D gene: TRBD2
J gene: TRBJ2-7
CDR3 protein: CASSSREGAAQRQYF
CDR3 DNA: TGTGCCAGCAGCTCGAGGGAGGGAGCGGCCCAGAGGCAGTACTTC

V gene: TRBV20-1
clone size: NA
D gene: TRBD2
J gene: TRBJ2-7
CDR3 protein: CSARARGGRTGYEQYF
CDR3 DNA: TGCAGTGCTAGAGCTCGGGGCGGGAGGACCGGGTACGAGCAGTACTTC

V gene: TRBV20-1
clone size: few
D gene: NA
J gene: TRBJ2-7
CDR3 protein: CSVGGKDSGYEQYF
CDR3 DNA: TGCAGTGTGGGGGGAAAGGACAGCGGGTACGAGCAGTACTTC

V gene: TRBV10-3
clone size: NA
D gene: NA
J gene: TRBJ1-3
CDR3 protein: CAISESNFGPRGGYTIYF
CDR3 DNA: TGTGCCATCAGTGAGTCGAATTTCGGGCCCAGGGGTGGCTACACCATATATTTT

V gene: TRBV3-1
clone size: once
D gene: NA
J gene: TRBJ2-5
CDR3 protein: CASSQAPGDVKTQYF
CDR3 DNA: TGTGCCAGCAGCCAAGCACCGGGAGATGTAAAGACCCAGTACTTC

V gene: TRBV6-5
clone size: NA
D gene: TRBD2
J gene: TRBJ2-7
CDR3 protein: CAISARTSGSYEQYF
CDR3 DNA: TGTGCCATCAGTGCGCGGACTAGCGGCTCCTACGAGCAGTACTTC

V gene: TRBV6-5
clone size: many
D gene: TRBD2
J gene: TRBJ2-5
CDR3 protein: CASSSYSSGNQETQYF
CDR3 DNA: TGTGCCAGCAGTTCCTACTCTAGCGGAAACCAAGAGACCCAGTACTTC

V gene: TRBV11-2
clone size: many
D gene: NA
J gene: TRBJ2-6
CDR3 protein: CASRGLGSGANVLTF
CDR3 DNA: TGTGCCAGCAGGGGGCTGGGCTCTGGGGCCAACGTCCTGACTTTC

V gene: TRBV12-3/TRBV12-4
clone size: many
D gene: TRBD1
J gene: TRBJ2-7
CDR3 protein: CASSLGAGRGPYEQYF
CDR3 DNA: TGTGCCAGCAGTTTAGGTGCGGGCAGGGGGCCCTACGAGCAGTACTTC

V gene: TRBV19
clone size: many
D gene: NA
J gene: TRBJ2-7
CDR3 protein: CASSIGAGGMYEQYF
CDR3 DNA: TGTGCCAGTAGTATAGGGGCCGGCGGGATGTACGAGCAGTACTTC

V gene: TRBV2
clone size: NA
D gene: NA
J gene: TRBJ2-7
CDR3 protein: CASAWTSPTNAQYF
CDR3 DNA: TGTGCCAGCGCGTGGACATCCCCTACTAATGCGCAGTACTTC

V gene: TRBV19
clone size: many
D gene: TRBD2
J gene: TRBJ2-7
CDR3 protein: CASKFREDWYEQYF
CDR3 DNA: TGTGCCAGTAAGTTTCGGGAGGACTGGTACGAGCAGTACTTC

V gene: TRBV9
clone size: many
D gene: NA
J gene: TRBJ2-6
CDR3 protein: CASSGGAGANVLTF
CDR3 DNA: TGTGCCAGCAGCGGGGGCGCTGGGGCCAACGTCCTGACTTTC

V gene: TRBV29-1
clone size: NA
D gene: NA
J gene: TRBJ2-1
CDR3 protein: CSVEDYGSGFGEQFF
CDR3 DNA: TGCAGCGTTGAAGATTACGGCAGTGGGTTCGGGGAGCAGTTCTTC

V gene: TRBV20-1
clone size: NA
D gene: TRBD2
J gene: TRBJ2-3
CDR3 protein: CSARRLAGTDTQYF
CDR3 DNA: TGCAGTGCTAGGAGACTAGCAGGCACAGATACGCAGTATTTT

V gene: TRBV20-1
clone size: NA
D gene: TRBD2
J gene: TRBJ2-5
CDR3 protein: CSAQTSGRNF
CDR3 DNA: TGCAGTGCACAGACTAGCGGGAGGAACTTC

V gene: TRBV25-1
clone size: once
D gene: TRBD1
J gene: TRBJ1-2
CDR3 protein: CASSRDRPGDYGYTF
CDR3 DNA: TGTGCCAGCAGTCGGGACAGACCGGGGGACTATGGCTACACCTTC

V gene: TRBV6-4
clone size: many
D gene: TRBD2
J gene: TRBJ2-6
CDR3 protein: CASSNGLAGASGANVLTF
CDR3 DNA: TGTGCCAGCAGCAACGGACTAGCGGGGGCCTCTGGGGCCAACGTCCTGACTTTC

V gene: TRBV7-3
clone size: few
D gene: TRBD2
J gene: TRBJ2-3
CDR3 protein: CASSSRGGGTDTQYF
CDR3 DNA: TGTGCCAGCAGTTCGAGGGGAGGGGGCACAGATACGCAGTATTTT

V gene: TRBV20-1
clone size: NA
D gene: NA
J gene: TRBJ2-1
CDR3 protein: CSASLAVGMTDEQFF
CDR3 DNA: TGCAGTGCTAGTTTGGCGGTGGGGATGACGGATGAGCAGTTCTTC

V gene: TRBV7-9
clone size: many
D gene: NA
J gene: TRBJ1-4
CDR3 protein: CASVGPVNEKLFF
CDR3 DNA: TGTGCCAGCGTAGGGCCTGTTAATGAAAAACTGTTTTTT

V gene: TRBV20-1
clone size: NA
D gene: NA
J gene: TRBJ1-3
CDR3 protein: CSATMGTSGNTIYF
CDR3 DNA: TGCAGTGCAACCATGGGGACTAGCGGGAACACCATATATTTT

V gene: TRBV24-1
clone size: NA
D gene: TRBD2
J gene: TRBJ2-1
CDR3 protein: CATSDLGTSRGDEQFF
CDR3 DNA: TGTGCCACCAGTGATTTAGGGACTAGCAGGGGCGATGAGCAGTTCTTC

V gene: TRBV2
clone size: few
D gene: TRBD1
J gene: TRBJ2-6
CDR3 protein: CASRRTGGVSGANVLTF
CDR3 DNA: TGTGCCAGCAGGAGGACAGGGGGTGTATCTGGGGCCAACGTCCTGACTTTC

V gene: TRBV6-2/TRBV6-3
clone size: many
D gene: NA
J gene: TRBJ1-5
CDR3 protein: CASSYMGSQPQHF
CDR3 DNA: TGTGCCAGCAGTTACATGGGGAGCCAGCCCCAGCATTTT

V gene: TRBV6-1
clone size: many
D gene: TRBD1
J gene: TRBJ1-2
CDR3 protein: CASKGQGSLGYTF
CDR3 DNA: TGTGCCAGCAAGGGACAGGGATCACTCGGCTACACCTTC

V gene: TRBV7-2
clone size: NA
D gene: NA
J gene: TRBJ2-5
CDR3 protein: CASSLAGGDVKTQYF
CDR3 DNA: TGTGCCAGCAGCTTAGCAGGGGGAGATGTAAAGACCCAGTACTTC

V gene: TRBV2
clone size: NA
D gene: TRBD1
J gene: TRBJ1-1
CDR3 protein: CASKKGQGNEAFF
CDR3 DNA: TGTGCCAGCAAGAAGGGACAGGGGAATGAAGCTTTCTTT

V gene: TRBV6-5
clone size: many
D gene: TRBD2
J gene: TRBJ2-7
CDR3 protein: CASSRTSECEQYF
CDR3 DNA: TGTGCCAGCAGTCGGACTAGCGAGTGCGAGCAGTACTTC

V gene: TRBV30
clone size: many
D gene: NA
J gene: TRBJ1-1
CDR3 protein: CAWSELVPEAFF
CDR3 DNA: TGTGCCTGGAGTGAGCTCGTACCTGAAGCTTTCTTT

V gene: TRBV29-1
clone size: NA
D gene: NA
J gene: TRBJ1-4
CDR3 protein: CSAGGYGENLFF
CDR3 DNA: TGCAGCGCAGGAGGATACGGTGAAAACCTGTTTTTT

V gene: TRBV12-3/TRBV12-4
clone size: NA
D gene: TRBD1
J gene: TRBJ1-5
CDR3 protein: CASSFGTGSNNQPQHF
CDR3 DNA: TGTGCCAGCAGTTTCGGGACAGGGAGCAACAATCAGCCCCAGCATTTT

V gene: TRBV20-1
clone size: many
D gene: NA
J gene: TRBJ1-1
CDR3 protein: CSASIGAGNTEAFF
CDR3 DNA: TGCAGTGCTAGCATCGGCGCGGGGAACACTGAAGCTTTCTTT

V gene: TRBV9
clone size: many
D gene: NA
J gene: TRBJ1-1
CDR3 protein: CASSVAMDYGAEAFF
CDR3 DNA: TGTGCCAGCAGCGTAGCCATGGATTATGGTGCTGAAGCTTTCTTT

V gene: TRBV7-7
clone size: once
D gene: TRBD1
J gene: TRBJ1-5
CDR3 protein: CASSFPGGGETQHF
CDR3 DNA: TGTGCCAGCAGCTTCCCAGGGGGCGGTGAGACCCAGCATTTT

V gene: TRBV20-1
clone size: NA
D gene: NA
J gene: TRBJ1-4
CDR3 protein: CSATGTSSSLFF
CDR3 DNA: TGCAGTGCCACCGGGACTAGTTCTTCACTGTTTTTT

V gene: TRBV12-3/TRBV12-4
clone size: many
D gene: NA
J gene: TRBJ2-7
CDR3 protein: CASSLPPGTTYEQYF
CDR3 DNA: TGTGCCAGCAGCCTACCCCCCGGGACAACCTACGAGCAGTACTTC

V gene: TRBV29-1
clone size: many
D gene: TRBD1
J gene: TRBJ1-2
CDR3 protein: CSVGLFGTGYGYTF
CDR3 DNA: TGCAGCGTTGGCCTTTTTGGGACAGGCTATGGCTACACCTTC

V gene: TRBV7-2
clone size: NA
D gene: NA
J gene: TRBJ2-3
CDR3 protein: CASSRPSTDTQYF
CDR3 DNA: TGTGCCAGCAGCCGACCTAGCACAGATACGCAGTATTTT

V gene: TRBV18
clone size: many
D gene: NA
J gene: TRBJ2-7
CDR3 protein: CASSPEAAQVSEQYF
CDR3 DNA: TGTGCCAGCTCACCAGAGGCAGCTCAGGTCTCCGAGCAGTACTTC

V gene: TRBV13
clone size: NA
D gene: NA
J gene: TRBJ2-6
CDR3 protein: CASSSPTASGANVLTF
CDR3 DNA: TGTGCCAGCAGCTCGCCCACGGCCTCCGGGGCCAACGTCCTGACTTTC

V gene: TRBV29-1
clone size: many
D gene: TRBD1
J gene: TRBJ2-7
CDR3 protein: CSALGQVSYEQYF
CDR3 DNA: TGCAGCGCACTCGGACAGGTCTCCTACGAGCAGTACTTC